This record looks at one T cell receptor beta chain sequence and its context. The data stem from a study of blood T cell repertoires in COVID-19. There are 16 residues in the CDR3. V lost 5 bases to trimming and J lost 3 bases; unmatched junction nucleotides: 8. The germline CDR1 and CDR2 sequences are MNHNY and SVGAGI (reference sequence). TCRdb's copy holds only in-frame clones and misses some; the assay was immunoSEQ multiplex PCR. The sample has around 180,000 clones; around 85% are singletons. This rearrangement joins TRBV6-6 to TRBJ1-5; TRBD1 agrees at 9 bases. Source material: peripheral blood. The TCR originated in a man aged 70 or older with active or convalescent COVID-19. CDR3 nucleotides: TGTGCCAGCAGTCCCCCGGGACAGGGCCACAATCAGCCCCAGCATTTT. This codes for CASSPPGQGHNQPQHF.